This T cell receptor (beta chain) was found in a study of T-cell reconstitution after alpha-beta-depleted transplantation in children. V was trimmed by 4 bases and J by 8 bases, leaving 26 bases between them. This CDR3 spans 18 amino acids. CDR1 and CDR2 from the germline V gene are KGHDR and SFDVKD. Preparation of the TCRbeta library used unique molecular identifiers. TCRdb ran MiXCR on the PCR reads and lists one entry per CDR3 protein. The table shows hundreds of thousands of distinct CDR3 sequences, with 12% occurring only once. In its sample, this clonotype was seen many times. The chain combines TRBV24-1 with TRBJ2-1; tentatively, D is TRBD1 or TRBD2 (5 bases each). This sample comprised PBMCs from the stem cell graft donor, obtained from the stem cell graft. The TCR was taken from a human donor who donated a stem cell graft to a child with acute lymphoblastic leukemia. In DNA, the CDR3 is TGTGCCACCAGTGACCCGGCGGTACGGGACGTGAACACATATGAGCAGTTCTTC. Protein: CATSDPAVRDVNTYEQFF.